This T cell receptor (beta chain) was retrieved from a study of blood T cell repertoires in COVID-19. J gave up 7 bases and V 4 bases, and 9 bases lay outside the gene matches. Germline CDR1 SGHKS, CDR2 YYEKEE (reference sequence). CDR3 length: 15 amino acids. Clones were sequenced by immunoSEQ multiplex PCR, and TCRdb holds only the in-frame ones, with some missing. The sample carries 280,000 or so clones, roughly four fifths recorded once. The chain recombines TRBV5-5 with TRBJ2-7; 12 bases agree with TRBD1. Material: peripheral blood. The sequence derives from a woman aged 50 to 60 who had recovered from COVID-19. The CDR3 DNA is TGTGCCAGCAGCCTACCGGGACAGGGGGCATGGGAGCAGTACTTC. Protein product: CASSLPGQGAWEQYF.